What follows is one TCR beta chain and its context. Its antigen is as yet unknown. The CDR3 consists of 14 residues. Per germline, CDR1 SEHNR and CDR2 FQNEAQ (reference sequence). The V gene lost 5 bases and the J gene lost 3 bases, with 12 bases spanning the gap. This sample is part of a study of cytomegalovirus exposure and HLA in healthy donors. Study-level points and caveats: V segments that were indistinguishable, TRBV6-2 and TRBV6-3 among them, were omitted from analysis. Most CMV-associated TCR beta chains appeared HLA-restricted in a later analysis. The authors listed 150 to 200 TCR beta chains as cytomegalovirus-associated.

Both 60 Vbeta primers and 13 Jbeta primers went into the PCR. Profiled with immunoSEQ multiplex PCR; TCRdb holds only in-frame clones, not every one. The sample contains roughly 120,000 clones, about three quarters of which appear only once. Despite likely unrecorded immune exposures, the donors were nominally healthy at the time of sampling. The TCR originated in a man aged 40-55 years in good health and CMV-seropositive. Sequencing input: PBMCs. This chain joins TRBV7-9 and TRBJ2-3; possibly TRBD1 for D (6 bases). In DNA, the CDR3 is TGTGCCAGCAGCCCGACAGGTTCTACAGATACGCAGTATTTT. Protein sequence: CASSPTGSTDTQYF.